This T cell receptor beta chain was sequenced during a study of OX40 agonist ivuxolimab in advanced cancers. TCRdb's copy holds only in-frame clones and misses some; the assay was immunoSEQ multiplex PCR. Of around 100,000 clones in the sample, about 91% were seen once. This CDR3 is 20 amino acids long. From germline, CDR1 is LGHNA and CDR2 YSLEER. V lost 0 bases and J lost 0; bases outside the gene matches: 15. The starting material was CD4+ or CD8+ T cells sorted from blood, obtained in a trial of the OX40 agonist ivuxolimab. The sequence was obtained from an adult with an advanced solid tumor such as melanoma, head and neck, liver or kidney cancer. The rearrangement links TRBV4-3 to TRBJ2-7; 9 bases align to TRBD2. DNA of the CDR3: TGCGCCAGCAGCCAAGATAGGAGTCTAGCGGGACGAACTATCTCCTACGAGCAGTACTTC. The encoded protein is CASSQDRSLAGRTISYEQYF.